The rows below give T cell receptor beta chains drawn from one sample of a study of cytomegalovirus exposure and HLA in healthy donors. Here immunoSEQ multiplex PCR was the method, and the copy in TCRdb shows in-frame clones only, minus some. The sample yields around 300,000 clones, 88% seen once. The sample was PBMCs. These receptors were collected from a young man in good health and CMV-seronegative. Both conserved end residues are part of each CDR3. The D gene is left open where the match is weak. The size of a clone is reported for some rows only, either as once, few or many, or as a class for expanded clones.

CDR3nt,CDR3aa,len,v_gene,d_gene,j_gene,abundance
TGCGCCAGTACGGGACAGTCCTACGAGCAGTACTTC,CASTGQSYEQYF,12,TRBV5-1,TRBD1,TRBJ2-7,NA
TGTGCCAGCAGTTTGTATCAGGGGGCCACTGAAGCTTTCTTT,CASSLYQGATEAFF,14,TRBV28,TRBD1,TRBJ1-1,NA
TGCGCCAGCAGTGATAAGGGGGTGAACACTGAAGCTTTCTTT,CASSDKGVNTEAFF,14,TRBV10-1,NA,TRBJ1-1,NA
TGTGCCAGTAGTGCCGGGATCGGACAGGGGGCCTACAATGAGCAGTTCTTC,CASSAGIGQGAYNEQFF,17,TRBV19,TRBD1,TRBJ2-1,NA
TGTGCCAGCAGTTACGGCCGCACAGATACGCAGTATTTT,CASSYGRTDTQYF,13,TRBV6-5,NA,TRBJ2-3,NA
TGTGCCAGCAGTCTTGACGGGGAATATGAGCCCCAGCATTTT,CASSLDGEYEPQHF,14,TRBV6-5,NA,TRBJ1-5,NA
TGTGCCTGGGGGGGACAGGAGGTTAGCACAGATACGCAGTATTTT,CAWGGQEVSTDTQYF,15,TRBV30,TRBD1,TRBJ2-3,NA
TGCGCCAGCAGCCAAGTGGGGACAGGGGTAACTGAAGCTTTCTTT,CASSQVGTGVTEAFF,15,TRBV4-1,TRBD1,TRBJ1-1,NA
TGTGCCAGCAGCTTAGGGGGACAGGGGCCGAGCTCCTACGAGCAGTACTTC,CASSLGGQGPSSYEQYF,17,TRBV11-3,TRBD1,TRBJ2-7,once
TGTGCCAGCAGTCTAACAAGACAGACGTTTTTTGGCTACACCTTC,CASSLTRQTFFGYTF,15,TRBV2,NA,TRBJ1-2,NA
TGCGCCAGCGCTTGGCGGGGGCAAGAAAACATTCAGTACTTC,CASAWRGQENIQYF,14,TRBV4-1,NA,TRBJ2-4,NA
TGTGCCAGCAGCTTAGAGCATGGCCTCGTGGAGCAGTACTTC,CASSLEHGLVEQYF,14,TRBV11-2,NA,TRBJ2-7,NA
TGCGCCAGCAGCAGAGAACAGGGGATGGGAACTGAAGCTTTCTTT,CASSREQGMGTEAFF,15,TRBV5-1,TRBD1,TRBJ1-1,once
TGTGCCAGCAGCTTAGAAGGGACAGGACAGGCAAATCAGCCCCAGCATTTT,CASSLEGTGQANQPQHF,17,TRBV7-6,TRBD1,TRBJ1-5,NA
TGTGCCAGTAGTATCGACAGGAGAAGCTACGAGCAGTACTTC,CASSIDRRSYEQYF,14,TRBV19,NA,TRBJ2-7,NA
TGTGCCAGCAGCTTATTGCAGAACTATGGCTACACCTTC,CASSLLQNYGYTF,13,TRBV7-9,NA,TRBJ1-2,NA
TGTGCCAGCTCCCACGGGACAGGGAATGAGCAGTTCTTC,CASSHGTGNEQFF,13,TRBV18,TRBD1,TRBJ2-1,NA
TGCGCCAGCAGCTTGGCGCCGGGGGGTTACAATGAGCAGTTCTTC,CASSLAPGGYNEQFF,15,TRBV5-1,TRBD2,TRBJ2-1,NA
TGTGCCAGCAGCCCCATCGCCGACAGGGGTGAGCAGTTCTTC,CASSPIADRGEQFF,14,TRBV7-9,TRBD1,TRBJ2-1,NA
TGCGCCAGCAGGGTGCTGACAGGGGACACCGGGGAGCTGTTTTTT,CASRVLTGDTGELFF,15,TRBV4-3,TRBD1,TRBJ2-2,NA
TGTGCCAGCACCCCAGGGGGCGATTTGTTAAACACTGAAGCTTTCTTT,CASTPGGDLLNTEAFF,16,TRBV2,TRBD1,TRBJ1-1,NA
TGTGCCAGCAGCCAAAATAATTCACCCCTCCACTTT,CASSQNNSPLHF,12,TRBV7-2,NA,TRBJ1-6,NA
TGCGCCAGCAGCAACGGACAGGGCTCCTCCGGAAACACCATATATTTT,CASSNGQGSSGNTIYF,16,TRBV5-1,TRBD1,TRBJ1-3,NA
TGTGCCAGCACCGGAGGACTAGCGCCTACCGGGGAGCTGTTTTTT,CASTGGLAPTGELFF,15,TRBV5-8,TRBD2,TRBJ2-2,NA
TGTGCCAGCAGCTTAGCGGGGGGGCCAGCAGGGCAGTTCTTC,CASSLAGGPAGQFF,14,TRBV7-6,NA,TRBJ2-1,NA
TGTGCCAGCAGTTCAGGGGACGCCAACAATCAGCCCCAGCATTTT,CASSSGDANNQPQHF,15,TRBV7-8,NA,TRBJ1-5,NA
TGTGCCAGCAGTTTTCGGCTAGCGGGGGGCACAGATACGCAGTATTTT,CASSFRLAGGTDTQYF,16,TRBV27,TRBD2,TRBJ2-3,NA
TGCGCCAGCAGCCAACACCTTCCAGGGGTCCCTAGCTCCTACGAGCAGTACTTC,CASSQHLPGVPSSYEQYF,18,TRBV4-3,NA,TRBJ2-7,once
TGTGCCAGCTTACGGGTAGCGAACACTGAAGCTTTCTTT,CASLRVANTEAFF,13,TRBV6-6,NA,TRBJ1-1,NA
TGTGCCAGCAGCTTCGGACAGGGCATGAACACTGAAGCTTTCTTT,CASSFGQGMNTEAFF,15,TRBV7-9,TRBD1,TRBJ1-1,NA
TGTGCCAGCAGCTGGGAACAGGGCGGCAATCAGCCCCAGCATTTT,CASSWEQGGNQPQHF,15,TRBV4-2,NA,TRBJ1-5,NA
TGTGCCAGCAGCGTAGGTCTGGATACGCAGTATTTT,CASSVGLDTQYF,12,TRBV9,NA,TRBJ2-3,once
TGTGCCAGCAGCAGGACAGGGAGCTCATACGAGCAGTACTTC,CASSRTGSSYEQYF,14,TRBV7-9,TRBD1,TRBJ2-7,few
TGTGCCAGCAGCTTAGGAGGGGCGGGGGCCTACGAGCAGTACTTC,CASSLGGAGAYEQYF,15,TRBV7-2,TRBD2,TRBJ2-7,NA
TGTGCCAGCAGTAGACAGCTATCCTCCTATAATTCACCCCTCCACTTT,CASSRQLSSYNSPLHF,16,TRBV5-4,NA,TRBJ1-6,NA
TGTGCCAGCAGCCCCCGGACTAGCGGGGGCCCGTACCAAGAGACCCAGTACTTC,CASSPRTSGGPYQETQYF,18,TRBV4-2,TRBD2,TRBJ2-5,NA
TGTGCCAGTAGCGACAGGGGCCCGAGCAATCAGCCCCAGCATTTT,CASSDRGPSNQPQHF,15,TRBV19,TRBD1,TRBJ1-5,NA
TGTGCCAGCAGTTTGACTAGCGGGGGGGCATGGGAGCTGTTTTTT,CASSLTSGGAWELFF,15,TRBV28,TRBD2,TRBJ2-2,NA
TGTGCCAGCTCCCCAGGACAGGGGATATACGAGCAGTACTTC,CASSPGQGIYEQYF,14,TRBV18,TRBD1,TRBJ2-7,NA
TGTGCCAGCAGCCTAGAGGGGGGACAGGGGGCACACAATCAGCCCCAGCATTTT,CASSLEGGQGAHNQPQHF,18,TRBV11-2,TRBD1,TRBJ1-5,NA
TGTGCCAGCTCACCACCGAGGACAGGGAACACTGAAGCTTTCTTT,CASSPPRTGNTEAFF,15,TRBV18,TRBD1,TRBJ1-1,NA
TGTGCCAGCACAGAAGGAGAGGGCTCCTATGAAAAACTGTTTTTT,CASTEGEGSYEKLFF,15,TRBV6-1,NA,TRBJ1-4,NA
TGTGCCAGCAGTGATCAGGGGGCGCCCACTGAAGCTTTCTTT,CASSDQGAPTEAFF,14,TRBV2,TRBD1,TRBJ1-1,NA
TGTGCCAGCAGTTTGAAGGGGGCGGGCACAGATACGCAGTATTTT,CASSLKGAGTDTQYF,15,TRBV27,TRBD1,TRBJ2-3,NA
TGTGCCAGCAGCCCCAATCTGTTAGTCGAGCAGTACTTC,CASSPNLLVEQYF,13,TRBV7-9,NA,TRBJ2-7,NA
TGTGCCAGCAGCGGCGGCGGGCAGCCTCTCTACGAGCAGTACTTC,CASSGGGQPLYEQYF,15,TRBV7-2,NA,TRBJ2-7,NA
TGTGCCAGCAGCTTAGGGCGGGACTCGCACTATGGCTACACCTTC,CASSLGRDSHYGYTF,15,TRBV7-9,NA,TRBJ1-2,NA
TGTGCCAGCAGAACTGACAGGGGAACTGGAAACACCATATATTTT,CASRTDRGTGNTIYF,15,TRBV6-5,TRBD1,TRBJ1-3,NA
TGTGCCAGCAGCTTATGGTTTGGACAGGGTGAAAGGGGCTACACCTTC,CASSLWFGQGERGYTF,16,TRBV11-2,TRBD1,TRBJ1-2,NA
TGTGCCAGCAAAGACGGGGGTTCCCACGAGCAGTACTTC,CASKDGGSHEQYF,13,TRBV7-9,NA,TRBJ2-7,NA
TGTGCCAGCAGTTACCGGGACGGGGGCACTGAAGCTTTCTTT,CASSYRDGGTEAFF,14,TRBV6-6,NA,TRBJ1-1,once
TGTGCCAGCAGTGGGTGGGACAGGGTTTCCTACGAGCAGTACTTC,CASSGWDRVSYEQYF,15,TRBV2,TRBD1,TRBJ2-7,few
TGTGCCAGCAGCAGCATAGACAGGGGGCTTATCGGGGAGCTGTTTTTT,CASSSIDRGLIGELFF,16,TRBV21-1,NA,TRBJ2-2,once